This T cell receptor (beta chain) was recorded in a study of OX40 agonist ivuxolimab in advanced cancers. Turning to the overall study: Ivuxolimab, which targeted the costimulatory receptor OX40 (CD134), was an agonistic, fully human IgG2 monoclonal antibody. Peripheral TCRbeta sequencing was intended to test whether TCR sequence diversity was altered and clonal T-cell expansion was caused by ivuxolimab. A male proportion of 82.7% and a mean age of about 60 years, ranging from 23 to 79, were recorded for the dose-escalation cohort. Prior anti-PD-1, anti-PD-L1 or anti-CTLA-4 therapy was permitted, and checkpoint inhibitors had been received by about 37% of dose-escalation patients. Among the roughly 50 dose-escalation patients, about 20 had hepatocellular carcinoma, about 15 melanoma, 9 renal cell carcinoma and 9 head and neck cancer. Partial responses occurred in three dose-escalation patients: two with cutaneous melanoma and one with hepatocellular carcinoma. Intravenous ivuxolimab was administered to patients every 2 weeks at six dose levels: 0.01, 0.1, 0.3, 1.5, 3 and 10 mg/kg. The monotherapy dose-escalation portion (N of about 52 patients) of the phase I ivuxolimab trial is reported in the paper. What the study reported, not specific to this receptor: After ivuxolimab, CD8+ T cells had more expanded clones than CD4+ T cells on average. Partial responders in the 0.1-3.0 mg/kg groups had among the lowest normalized peripheral clonal expansion, especially among CD8+ T cells. The antigen specificity of the peripheral T cells that underwent clonal expansion was not determined. At doses of 0.1 to 3.0 mg/kg, clonal expansion of both CD4+ and CD8+ blood T cells was observed from baseline to week 6. Low levels of normalized T-cell clonal expansion were also seen in some patients who did not respond.

The trial excluded patients who had a history of autoimmune disease or were on systemic immunosuppression. In every dose cohort, peripheral blood was drawn for TCR sequencing at baseline, cycle 4 day 1, and cycle 7 day 1. Samples were obtained from an open-label, multicenter, first-in-human phase I dose-escalation trial of ivuxolimab. Adults with locally advanced or metastatic melanoma, renal cell carcinoma, hepatocellular carcinoma or head and neck squamous cell carcinoma were enrolled in the trial. CD4+ and CD8+ T cells were sorted separately from peripheral blood before TCR sequencing. For sequencing of the TCRbeta CDR3 region, genomic DNA was extracted from the sorted cells. TCRbeta CDR3 regions were sequenced using the immunoSEQ Assay. TCRdb limited this immuneACCESS table to in-frame rearrangements with V and J called. A share of clones is missing; checked studies link under half to unresolved V genes, and the rest is unexplained. Within this sample are under 80,000 clones, with more than 85% of them counted one time only. The ten largest clones capture roughly 9.7% of the sample.

Turning to this clone: It has no known antigen specificity. No much larger clone is present one base from it, and per-base qualities are unavailable.

The germline V gene provides CDR1 SGHDT and CDR2 YYEEEE. V and J are truncated by 4 bases and 4 bases respectively, leaving an intervening sequence of 12 bases. The CDR3 covers 14 residues, taking in both the cysteine and the phenylalanine. The kept DNA is CDR3 alone, 42 bases in frame from the first base. The source material was CD4+ or CD8+ T cells sorted from blood, sampled in a trial of the OX40 agonist ivuxolimab. The V and J genes are TRBV5-6 and TRBJ1-5; the D gene cannot be named for sure. The sequence was collected from an adult with an advanced solid tumor such as melanoma, head and neck, liver or kidney cancer. For the CDR3, the sequence is CASSPFSENQPQHF. The DNA reads as follows: TGTGCCAGCAGCCCGTTTTCCGAGAATCAGCCCCAGCATTTT.